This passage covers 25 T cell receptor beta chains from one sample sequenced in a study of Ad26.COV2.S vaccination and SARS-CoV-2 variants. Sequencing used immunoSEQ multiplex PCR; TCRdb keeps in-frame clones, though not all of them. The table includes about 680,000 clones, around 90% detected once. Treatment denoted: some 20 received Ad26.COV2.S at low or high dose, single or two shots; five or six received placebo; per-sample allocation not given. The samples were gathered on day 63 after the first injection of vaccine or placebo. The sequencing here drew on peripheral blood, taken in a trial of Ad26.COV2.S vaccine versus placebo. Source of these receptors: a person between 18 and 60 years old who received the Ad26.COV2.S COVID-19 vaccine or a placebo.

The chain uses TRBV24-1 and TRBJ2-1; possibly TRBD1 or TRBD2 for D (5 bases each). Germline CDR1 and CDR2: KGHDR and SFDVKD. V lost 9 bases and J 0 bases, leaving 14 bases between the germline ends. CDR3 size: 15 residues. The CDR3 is CATAPHGASYNEQFF. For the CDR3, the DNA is TGTGCCACCGCCCCCCACGGGGCCTCCTACAATGAGCAGTTCTTC.

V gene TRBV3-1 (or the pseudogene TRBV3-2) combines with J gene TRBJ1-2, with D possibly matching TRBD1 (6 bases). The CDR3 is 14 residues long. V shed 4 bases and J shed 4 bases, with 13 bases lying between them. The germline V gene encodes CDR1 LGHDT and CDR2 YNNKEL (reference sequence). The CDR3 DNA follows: TGTGCCAGCAGCCCGGAGGACAGACCCTATGGCTACACCTTC. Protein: CASSPEDRPYGYTF.

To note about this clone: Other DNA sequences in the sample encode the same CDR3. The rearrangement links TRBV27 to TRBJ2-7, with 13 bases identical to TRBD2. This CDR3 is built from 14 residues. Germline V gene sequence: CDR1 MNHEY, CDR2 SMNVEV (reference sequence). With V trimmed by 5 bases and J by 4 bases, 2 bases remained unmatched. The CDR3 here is CASSRTSGSYEQYF. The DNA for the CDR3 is TGTGCCAGCAGTCGGACTAGCGGGAGTTACGAGCAGTACTTC.

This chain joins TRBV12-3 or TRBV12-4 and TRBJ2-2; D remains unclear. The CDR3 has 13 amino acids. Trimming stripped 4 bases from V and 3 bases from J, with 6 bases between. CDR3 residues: CASSWVDTGELFF. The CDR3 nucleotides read TGTGCCAGCAGTTGGGTGGACACCGGGGAGCTGTTTTTT.

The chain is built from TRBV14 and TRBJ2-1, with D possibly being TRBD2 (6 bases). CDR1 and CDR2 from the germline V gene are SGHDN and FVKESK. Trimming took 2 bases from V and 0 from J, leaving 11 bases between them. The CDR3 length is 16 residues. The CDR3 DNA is TGTGCCAGCAGCCAACTTGGGGGGAGCTCCTACAATGAGCAGTTCTTC. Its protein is CASSQLGGSSYNEQFF.

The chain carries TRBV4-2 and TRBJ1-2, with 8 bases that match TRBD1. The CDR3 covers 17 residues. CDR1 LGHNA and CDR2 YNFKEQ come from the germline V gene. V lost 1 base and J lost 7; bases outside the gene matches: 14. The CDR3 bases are TGTGCCAGCAGCCAAGCCGGGGGGACAGGTTGGGCGGTTGGCTACACCTTC. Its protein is CASSQAGGTGWAVGYTF.

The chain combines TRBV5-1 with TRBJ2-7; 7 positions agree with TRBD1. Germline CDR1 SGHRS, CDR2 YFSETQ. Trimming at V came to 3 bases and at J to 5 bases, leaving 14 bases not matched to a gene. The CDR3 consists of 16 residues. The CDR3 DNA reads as TGCGCCAGCAGCTCCCCCCTCGGGACAGATATCCACGAGCAGTACTTC. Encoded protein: CASSSPLGTDIHEQYF.

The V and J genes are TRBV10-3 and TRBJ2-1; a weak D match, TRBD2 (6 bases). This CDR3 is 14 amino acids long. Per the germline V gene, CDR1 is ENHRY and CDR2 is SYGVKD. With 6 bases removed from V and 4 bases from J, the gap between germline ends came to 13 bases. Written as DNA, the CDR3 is TGTGCCATCAGGGCGGGACTCCCTTACAATGAGCAGTTCTTC. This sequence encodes CAIRAGLPYNEQFF.

This CDR3 is CASSRGGYTEAFF. In DNA form, the CDR3 reads TGTGCCAGCAGCCGGGGGGGTTACACTGAAGCTTTCTTT. The chain couples TRBV3-1 (or the pseudogene TRBV3-2) to TRBJ1-1, with D possibly TRBD1 on 5 matching bases. Trimming removed 4 bases from V and 3 bases from J, with 9 bases in between. This CDR3 is built from 13 residues. The germline gives CDR1 LGHDT, CDR2 YNNKEL (reference sequence).

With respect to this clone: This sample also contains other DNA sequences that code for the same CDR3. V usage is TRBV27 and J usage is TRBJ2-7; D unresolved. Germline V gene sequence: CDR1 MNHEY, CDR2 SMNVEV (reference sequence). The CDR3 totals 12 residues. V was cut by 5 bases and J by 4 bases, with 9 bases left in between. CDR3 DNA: TGTGCCAGCAGTCCCGCCGGGTACGAGCAGTACTTC. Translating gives CASSPAGYEQYF.

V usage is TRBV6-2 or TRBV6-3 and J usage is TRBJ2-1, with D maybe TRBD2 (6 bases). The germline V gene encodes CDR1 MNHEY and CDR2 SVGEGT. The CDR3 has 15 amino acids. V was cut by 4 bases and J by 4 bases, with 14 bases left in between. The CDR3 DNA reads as TGTGCCAGCAGTTCAGGGCGGGGAGCGTACAATGAGCAGTTCTTC. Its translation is CASSSGRGAYNEQFF.

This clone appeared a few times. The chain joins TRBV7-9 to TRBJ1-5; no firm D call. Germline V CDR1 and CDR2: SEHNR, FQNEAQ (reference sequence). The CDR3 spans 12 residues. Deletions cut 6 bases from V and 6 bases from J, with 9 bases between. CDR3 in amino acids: CASSDGPQPQHF. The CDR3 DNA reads TGTGCCAGCAGTGACGGTCCTCAGCCCCAGCATTTT.

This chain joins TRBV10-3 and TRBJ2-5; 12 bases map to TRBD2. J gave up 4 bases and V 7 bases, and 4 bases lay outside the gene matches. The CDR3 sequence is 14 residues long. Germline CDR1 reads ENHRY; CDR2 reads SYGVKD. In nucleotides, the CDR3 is TGTGCCATCAAGCCGGGACTAGCGGGAGAGACCCAGTACTTC. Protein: CAIKPGLAGETQYF.

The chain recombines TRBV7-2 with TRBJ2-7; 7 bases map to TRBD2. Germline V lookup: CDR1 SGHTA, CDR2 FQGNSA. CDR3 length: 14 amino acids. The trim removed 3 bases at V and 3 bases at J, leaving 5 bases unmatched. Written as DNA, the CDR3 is TGTGCCAGCAGCTTGGGGCGGGAGTACTACGAGCAGTACTTC. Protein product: CASSLGREYYEQYF.

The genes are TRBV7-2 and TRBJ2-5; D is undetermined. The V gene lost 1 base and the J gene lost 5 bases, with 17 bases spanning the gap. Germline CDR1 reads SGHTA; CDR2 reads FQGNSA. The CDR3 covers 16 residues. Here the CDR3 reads CASSLGSSGIGETQYF. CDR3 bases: TGTGCCAGCAGCTTAGGCTCGAGTGGGATAGGGGAGACCCAGTACTTC.

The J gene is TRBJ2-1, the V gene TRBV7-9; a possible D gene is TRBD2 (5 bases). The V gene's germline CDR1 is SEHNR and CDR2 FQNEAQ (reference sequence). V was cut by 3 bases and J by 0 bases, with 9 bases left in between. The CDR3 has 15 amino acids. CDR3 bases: TGTGCCAGCAGCTTGCCGGGGAGCTCCTACAATGAGCAGTTCTTC. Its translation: CASSLPGSSYNEQFF.

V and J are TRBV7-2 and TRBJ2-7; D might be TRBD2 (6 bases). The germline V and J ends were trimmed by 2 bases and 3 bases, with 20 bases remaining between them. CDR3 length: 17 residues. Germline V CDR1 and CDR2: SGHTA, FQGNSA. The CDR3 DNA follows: TGTGCCAGCAGCTTAAGCCTCTCGGGGACTGTAAACTACGAGCAGTACTTC. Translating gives CASSLSLSGTVNYEQYF.

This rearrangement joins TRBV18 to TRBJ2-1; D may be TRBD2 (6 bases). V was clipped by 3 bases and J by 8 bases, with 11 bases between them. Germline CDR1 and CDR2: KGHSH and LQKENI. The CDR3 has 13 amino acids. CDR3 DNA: TGTGCCAGCTCACCGGGGCGGGACCATGAGCAGTTCTTC. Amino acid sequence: CASSPGRDHEQFF.

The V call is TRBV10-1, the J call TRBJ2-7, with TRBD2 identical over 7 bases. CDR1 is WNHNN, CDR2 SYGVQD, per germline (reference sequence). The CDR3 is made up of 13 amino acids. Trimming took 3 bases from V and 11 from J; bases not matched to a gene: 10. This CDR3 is CASSEWQGGSEYF. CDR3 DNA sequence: TGCGCCAGCAGTGAATGGCAGGGAGGGAGTGAGTACTTC.

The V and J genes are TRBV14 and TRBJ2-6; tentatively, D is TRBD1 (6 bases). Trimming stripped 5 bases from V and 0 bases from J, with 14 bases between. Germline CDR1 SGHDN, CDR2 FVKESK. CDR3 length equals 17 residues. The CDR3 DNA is TGTGCCAGCAGCTCCCGGACAGCTCTCTCTGGGGCCAACGTCCTGACTTTC. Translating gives CASSSRTALSGANVLTF.

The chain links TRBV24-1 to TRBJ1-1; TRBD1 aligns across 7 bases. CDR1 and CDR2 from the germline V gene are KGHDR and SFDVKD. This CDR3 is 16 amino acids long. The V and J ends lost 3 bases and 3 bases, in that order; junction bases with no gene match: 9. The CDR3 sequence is CATSDRRGDRDTEAFF. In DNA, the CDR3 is TGTGCCACCAGTGATCGGAGGGGAGACAGGGACACTGAAGCTTTCTTT.

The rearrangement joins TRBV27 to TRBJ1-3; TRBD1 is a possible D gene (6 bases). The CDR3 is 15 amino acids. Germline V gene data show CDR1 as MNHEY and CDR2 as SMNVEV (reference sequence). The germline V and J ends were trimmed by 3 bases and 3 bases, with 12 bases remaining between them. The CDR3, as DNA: TGTGCCAGCAGTTTTACGGGGGGCGGTGGAAACACCATATATTTT. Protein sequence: CASSFTGGGGNTIYF.

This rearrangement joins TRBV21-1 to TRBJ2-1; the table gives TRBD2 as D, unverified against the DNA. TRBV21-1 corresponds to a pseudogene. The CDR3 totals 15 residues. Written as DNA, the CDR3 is TGTGCCAGCAGCAAAGTCTTACGGAGTTACAATGAGCAGTTCTTC. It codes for CASSKVLRSYNEQFF.

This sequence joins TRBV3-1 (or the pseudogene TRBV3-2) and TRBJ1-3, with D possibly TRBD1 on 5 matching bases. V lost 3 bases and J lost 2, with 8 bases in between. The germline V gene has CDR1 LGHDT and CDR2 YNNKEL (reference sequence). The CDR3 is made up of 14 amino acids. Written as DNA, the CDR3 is TGTGCCAGCAGCCAGGGACGGACTGGAAACACCATATATTTT. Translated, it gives CASSQGRTGNTIYF.

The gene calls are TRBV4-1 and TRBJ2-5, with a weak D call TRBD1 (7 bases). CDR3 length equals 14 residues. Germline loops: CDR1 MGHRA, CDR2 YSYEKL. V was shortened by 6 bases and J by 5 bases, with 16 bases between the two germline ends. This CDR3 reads CASSQTGAGETQYF. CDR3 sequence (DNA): TGCGCCAGCAGTCAAACAGGGGCGGGGGAGACCCAGTACTTC.